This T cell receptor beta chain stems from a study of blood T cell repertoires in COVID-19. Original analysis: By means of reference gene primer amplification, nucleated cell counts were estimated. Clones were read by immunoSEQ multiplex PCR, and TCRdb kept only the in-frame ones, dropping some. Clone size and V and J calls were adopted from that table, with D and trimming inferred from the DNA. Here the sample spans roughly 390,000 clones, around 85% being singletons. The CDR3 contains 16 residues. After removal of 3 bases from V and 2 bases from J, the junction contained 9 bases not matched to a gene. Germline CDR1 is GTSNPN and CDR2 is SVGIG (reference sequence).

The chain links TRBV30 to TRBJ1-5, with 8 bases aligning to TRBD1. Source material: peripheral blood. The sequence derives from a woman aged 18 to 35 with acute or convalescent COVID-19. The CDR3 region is CAWSPPGQEGNQPQHF. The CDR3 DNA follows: TGTGCCTGGAGCCCTCCGGGACAGGAGGGCAATCAGCCCCAGCATTTT. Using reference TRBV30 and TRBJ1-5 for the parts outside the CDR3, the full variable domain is SQTIHQWPATLVQPVGSPLSLECTVEGTSNPNLYWYRQAAGRGLQLLFYSVGIGQISSEVPQNLSASRPQDRQFILSSKKLLLSDSGFYLCAWSPPGQEGNQPQHFGDGTRLSIL.